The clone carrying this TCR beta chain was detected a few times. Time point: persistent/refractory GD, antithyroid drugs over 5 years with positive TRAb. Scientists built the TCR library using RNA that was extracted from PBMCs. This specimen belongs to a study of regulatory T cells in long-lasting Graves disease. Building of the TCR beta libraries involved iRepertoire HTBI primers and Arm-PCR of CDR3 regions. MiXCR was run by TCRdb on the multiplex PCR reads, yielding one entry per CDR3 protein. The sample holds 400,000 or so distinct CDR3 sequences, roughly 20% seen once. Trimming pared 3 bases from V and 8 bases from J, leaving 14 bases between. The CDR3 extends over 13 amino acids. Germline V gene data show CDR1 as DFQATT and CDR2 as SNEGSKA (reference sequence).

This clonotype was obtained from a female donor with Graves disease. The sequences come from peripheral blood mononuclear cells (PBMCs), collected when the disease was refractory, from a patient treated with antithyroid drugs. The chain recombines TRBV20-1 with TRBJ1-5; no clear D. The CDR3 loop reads CSARVGPAEPQHF. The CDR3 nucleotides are TGCAGTGCTAGGGTAGGCCCGGCGGAGCCCCAGCATTTT.